This T cell receptor (beta chain) was captured in a study of tumor and adjacent non-tumor tissue in lung cancer. Across the whole study: On average, productive TCRbeta reads reached 4 million to 4.5 million per sample.

The template was RNA from unsorted bulk tissue. Between August and November 2014, newly diagnosed, chemotherapy-naive lung cancer patients underwent thoracic surgery in China. Study-wide findings and caveats: Tumor tissue had significantly higher TCR diversity than normal lung.

Unmatched junction bases numbered 13, after V lost 3 bases and J lost 2 bases. The length of the CDR3 is 17 residues. Germline V lookup: CDR1 DFQATT, CDR2 SNEGSKA (reference sequence). In its sample, this clonotype was seen many times. The target antigen is unknown. The library came from three nested PCR rounds adapted from ARM-PCR protocols. A single record per CDR3 protein comes from TCRdb applying MiXCR to the multiplex PCR reads. The sample has 77,000 or so distinct CDR3 sequences; more than 60% are singletons. The receptor was derived from a woman aged 45-60 years with non-small cell lung cancer. The V call is TRBV20-1, the J call TRBJ2-7; 10 bases align to TRBD1. Specimen: lung tumor tissue. This chain's CDR3 is CSASDELSGTGAYEQYF. The CDR3 nucleotides are TGCAGTGCTAGTGACGAACTCTCCGGGACAGGGGCCTACGAGCAGTACTTC.